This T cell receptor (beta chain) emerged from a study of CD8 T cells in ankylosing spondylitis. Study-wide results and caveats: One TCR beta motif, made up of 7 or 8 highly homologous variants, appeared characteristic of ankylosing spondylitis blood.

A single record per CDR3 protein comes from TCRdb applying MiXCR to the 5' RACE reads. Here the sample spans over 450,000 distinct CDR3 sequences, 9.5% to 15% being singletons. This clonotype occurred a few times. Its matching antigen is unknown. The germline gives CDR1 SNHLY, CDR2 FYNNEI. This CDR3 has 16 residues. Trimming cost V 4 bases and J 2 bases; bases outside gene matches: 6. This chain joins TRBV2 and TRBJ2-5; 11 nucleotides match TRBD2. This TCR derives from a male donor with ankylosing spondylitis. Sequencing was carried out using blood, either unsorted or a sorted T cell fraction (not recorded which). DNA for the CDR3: TGTGCCAGCAGTGTAAGACTAGCGGGGAATCAAGAGACCCAGTACTTC. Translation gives CASSVRLAGNQETQYF. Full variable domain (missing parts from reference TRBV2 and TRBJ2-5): EPEVTQTPSHQVTQMGQEVILRCVPISNHLYFYWYRQILGQKVEFLVSFYNNEISEKSEIFDDQFSVERPDGSNFTLKIRSTKLEDSAMYFCASSVRLAGNQETQYFGPGTRLLVL.